What follows are 25 T cell receptor beta chains derived from one specimen sequenced in a study of T cell changes during pregnancy in multiple sclerosis. Generated by immunoSEQ multiplex PCR, the TCRdb table keeps only in-frame clones and is missing some. The profile shows tens of thousands of clones, around 90% of them singletons. The starting material was peripheral blood, obtained before pregnancy. The receptors were sampled from a female donor with multiple sclerosis, enrolled in a pregnancy study.

This chain connects TRBV29-1 to TRBJ2-5; 7 bases line up with TRBD2. Losses at the gene ends were 4 bases for V and 5 bases for J; bases not matched to a gene: 4. The CDR3 totals 12 residues. In germline, CDR1 is SQVTM, CDR2 ANQGSEA. For the CDR3, the DNA is TGCAGCGTTGGGGAGGGGTACGAGACCCAGTACTTC. It specifies CSVGEGYETQYF.

This chain links TRBV6-4 with TRBJ2-7; a possible D gene is TRBD1 (5 bases). The CDR3 is made up of 13 amino acids. V dropped 4 bases and J dropped 6 bases, with 13 bases sitting between them. The germline V gene has CDR1 MRHNA and CDR2 SNTAGT. The CDR3 is CASSVIEGAEQYF. The CDR3 nucleotides are TGTGCCAGCAGTGTGATTGAAGGGGCCGAGCAGTACTTC.

The V gene is TRBV19, the J gene TRBJ1-2; D not certain. Germline CDR1 reads LNHDA; CDR2 reads SQIVND (reference sequence). The length of the CDR3 is 15 residues. Trimming removed 7 bases from V and 4 bases from J, with 19 bases in between. The CDR3 sequence: CASTSGRAMGYGYTF. The CDR3 DNA reads as TGTGCCAGTACAAGCGGAAGGGCAATGGGCTATGGCTACACCTTC.

J is TRBJ1-3 and V is TRBV27; D unclear. Germline V CDR1 and CDR2: MNHEY, SMNVEV (reference sequence). Trimming took 5 bases from V and 4 from J, leaving 15 bases between them. The CDR3 is made up of 15 amino acids. CDR3 sequence: CASSASGFLGNTIYF. The CDR3 bases are TGTGCCAGCAGTGCCTCCGGGTTTTTAGGAAACACCATATATTTT.

The genes are TRBV2 and TRBJ2-7, with a weak D call TRBD1 (5 bases). Germline V gives CDR1 SNHLY, CDR2 FYNNEI. Trimming stripped 8 bases from V and 0 bases from J, with 17 bases between. The CDR3 consists of 15 residues. CDR3 coding DNA: TGTGCCAGCGGGCCCCCGCGAACAGGCTCCTACGAGCAGTACTTC. Residues: CASGPPRTGSYEQYF.

The chain is built from TRBV10-2 and TRBJ2-1; TRBD2 matches 7 bases. This CDR3 comprises 17 residues. Losses at the gene ends were 8 bases for V and 3 bases for J; bases not matched to a gene: 16. CDR1 is WSHSY and CDR2 is SAAADI in the germline V gene. CDR3 nucleotides: TGCGCCAGCTCCGATGGTAGCTTGGGGGGGAACTACAATGAGCAGTTCTTC. As protein: CASSDGSLGGNYNEQFF.

The rearrangement joins TRBV10-3 to TRBJ2-7; 7 bases align to TRBD2. The CDR3 has 14 residues. Germline values: CDR1 ENHRY, CDR2 SYGVKD. Losses at the gene ends were 6 bases for V and 4 bases for J; bases not matched to a gene: 9. This chain's CDR3 is CAIRPGTTIYEQYF. The CDR3 DNA sequence: TGTGCCATCAGACCCGGGACTACCATTTACGAGCAGTACTTC.

V and J are TRBV14 and TRBJ1-2; perhaps TRBD1 as D (5 bases). Germline V lookup: CDR1 SGHDN, CDR2 FVKESK. V dropped 1 base and J dropped 6 bases, with 15 bases sitting between them. This CDR3 has 15 amino acids. CDR3 DNA: TGTGCCAGCAGCCAAGTTGCAGGGTTCCTCGATGGCTACACCTTC. Its translation is CASSQVAGFLDGYTF. The full variable domain, in which reference TRBV14 and TRBJ1-2 provide the parts outside the CDR3, is EAGVTQFPSHSVIEKGQTVTLRCDPISGHDNLYWYRRVMGKEIKFLLHFVKESKQDESGMPNNRFLAERTGGTYSTLKVQPAELEDSGVYFCASSQVAGFLDGYTFGSGTRLTVV.

V gene TRBV18 combines with J gene TRBJ2-1; a possible D gene is TRBD2 (5 bases). The germline V gene encodes CDR1 KGHSH and CDR2 LQKENI. The CDR3 is made up of 16 amino acids. The V gene lost 3 bases and the J gene lost 3 bases, with 15 bases spanning the gap. This CDR3 is CASSPSLERIYNEQFF. The DNA of the CDR3 is TGTGCCAGCTCACCCTCCCTCGAGCGGATCTACAATGAGCAGTTCTTC.

The chain links TRBV5-1 to TRBJ2-7, with 10 positions matching TRBD2. The CDR3 runs 16 residues. Germline trimming cut 0 bases from V and 0 bases from J; bases unmatched to any gene: 3. Germline-derived CDR1 and CDR2 are SGHRS and YFSETQ. The CDR3 loop reads CASSLGSSGSSYEQYF. The CDR3 nucleotides read TGCGCCAGCAGCTTGGGATCTAGCGGGAGCTCCTACGAGCAGTACTTC.

V usage is TRBV7-9 and J usage is TRBJ1-4; D might be TRBD1 (5 bases). The CDR3 runs 14 residues. Germline V gives CDR1 SEHNR, CDR2 FQNEAQ (reference sequence). The germline V and J ends were trimmed by 5 bases and 7 bases, with 14 bases remaining between them. Written as DNA, the CDR3 is TGTGCCAGCAGCCCCTCAGGGAAGGTTGAAAAACTGTTTTTT. It encodes CASSPSGKVEKLFF.

The CDR3 DNA sequence: TGTGCCAGCAGCTCCGGACAGGGAGTAGGAGCTTTCTTT. It yields the protein CASSSGQGVGAFF. The chain is built from TRBV7-2 and TRBJ1-1; 8 bases agree with TRBD1. V lost 4 bases to trimming and J lost 10 bases; unmatched junction nucleotides: 8. CDR3 length: 13 amino acids. Germline V gene lookup returns CDR1 SGHTA and CDR2 FQGNSA.

This chain links TRBV19 with TRBJ2-1; 10 nucleotides align to TRBD1. This CDR3 contains 14 residues. Germline V gene data show CDR1 as LNHDA and CDR2 as SQIVND (reference sequence). With 3 bases clipped from V and 6 bases from J, the junction kept 2 bases outside the gene matches. CDR3 DNA sequence: TGTGCCAGTAGTATGGGACAGGGGATCAATGAGCAGTTCTTC. As protein: CASSMGQGINEQFF.

The CDR3 region has the DNA TGTGCCAGCAGCTTAGGGCAGGGACTTAACTATGGCTACACCTTC. Protein: CASSLGQGLNYGYTF. The V and J genes are TRBV11-2 and TRBJ1-2, with D perhaps matching TRBD1 (5 bases). The CDR3 spans 15 residues. The V and J ends lost 1 base and 1 base respectively, with 10 bases between them. Germline V gives CDR1 SGHAT, CDR2 FQNNGV.

The chain is built from TRBV10-3 and TRBJ2-3; 9 bases line up with TRBD2. Germline CDR1 ENHRY, CDR2 SYGVKD. J lost 0 bases, V lost 2 bases, and 3 bases had no gene match. The CDR3 length is 16 residues. DNA of the CDR3: TGTGCCATCAGTGAGGCTAGCGGGACTAGCACAGATACGCAGTATTTT. Protein: CAISEASGTSTDTQYF.

The chain recombines TRBV5-1 with TRBJ1-2; D remains unclear. V shed 0 bases and J shed 4 bases, with 7 bases lying between them. From germline, CDR1 is SGHRS and CDR2 YFSETQ. The CDR3 has 13 amino acids. The CDR3 DNA reads TGCGCCAGCAGCTTGGCCCCCCGCTATGGCTACACCTTC. Protein product: CASSLAPRYGYTF.

A few counts support this clone. This chain connects TRBV4-1 to TRBJ2-5; D not certain. CDR1 is MGHRA, CDR2 YSYEKL, per germline. V gave up 2 bases and J gave up 2 bases, with 9 bases separating them. The CDR3 consists of 14 residues. CDR3 loop: CASSQMLQQETQYF. The CDR3 nucleotides are TGCGCCAGCAGCCAAATGTTACAGCAAGAGACCCAGTACTTC.

This chain connects TRBV4-3 to TRBJ2-1; 7 bases are a match to TRBD2. The germline V gene encodes CDR1 LGHNA and CDR2 YSLEER. CDR3 length: 15 residues. V lost 4 bases and J lost 10; bases outside the gene matches: 13. The CDR3 DNA sequence: TGCGCCAGCAGCCGAGTAGCGGGCTCAGCGGGCGAGCAGTTCTTC. It is translated as CASSRVAGSAGEQFF.

The chain uses TRBV28 and TRBJ2-7; weak D call: TRBD1 (6 bases). The germline V gene encodes CDR1 MDHEN and CDR2 SYDVKM. V lost 7 bases and J lost 0, with 10 bases in between. The CDR3 runs to 13 residues. The DNA of the CDR3 is TGTGCCAGCACCATAGGGGGCTCCTACGAGCAGTACTTC. Encoded protein: CASTIGGSYEQYF. The full variable domain, in which reference TRBV28 and TRBJ2-7 provide the parts outside the CDR3, is DVKVTQSSRYLVKRTGEKVFLECVQDMDHENMFWYRQDPGLGLRLIYFSYDVKMKEKGDIPEGYSVSREKKERFSLILESASTNQTSMYLCASTIGGSYEQYFGPGTRLTVT.

The V call is TRBV5-1, the J call TRBJ2-2; TRBD1 aligns across 8 bases. Per germline, CDR1 SGHRS and CDR2 YFSETQ. The CDR3 is 16 amino acids. V lost 0 bases and J lost 6; bases outside the gene matches: 7. The CDR3 nucleotides read TGCGCCAGCAGCTTGGACCAGGGGGCTGGGGCCGGGGAGCTGTTTTTT. Amino acid sequence: CASSLDQGAGAGELFF. Using reference TRBV5-1 and TRBJ2-2 for the parts outside the CDR3, the full variable domain is KAGVTQTPRYLIKTRGQQVTLSCSPISGHRSVSWYQQTPGQGLQFLFEYFSETQRNKGNFPGRFSGRQFSNSRSEMNVSTLELGDSALYLCASSLDQGAGAGELFFGEGSRLTVL.

The chain links TRBV7-6 to TRBJ2-7; perhaps TRBD1 as D (6 bases). There are 12 residues in the CDR3. Trimming took off 5 bases at V and 3 bases at J, with 8 bases between the two ends. CDR1 and CDR2 from the germline V gene are SGHVS and FNYEAQ. In nucleotides, the CDR3 is TGTGCCAGCAGCACGGACAGCTACGAGCAGTACTTC. As protein: CASSTDSYEQYF.

This clone appeared a few times. The chain recombines TRBV7-2 with TRBJ2-7, with D perhaps matching TRBD1 (6 bases). This CDR3 has 12 amino acids. Deletions cut 5 bases from V and 6 bases from J, with 11 bases between. From germline, CDR1 is SGHTA and CDR2 FQGNSA. The CDR3, as DNA: TGTGCCAGCAGCAAACAGGGAATCGAGCAGTACTTC. It codes for CASSKQGIEQYF.

This sequence joins TRBV27 and TRBJ1-2; D is perhaps TRBD1 (5 bases). V lost 5 bases and J lost 4, with 11 bases in between. The CDR3 contains 13 residues. Germline V CDR1 and CDR2: MNHEY, SMNVEV (reference sequence). DNA of the CDR3: TGTGCCAGCAGTCCACAGGCTTCCTATGGCTACACCTTC. Encoded protein: CASSPQASYGYTF.

The J gene is TRBJ2-3, the V gene TRBV10-3, with 9 bases that match TRBD2. The CDR3 contains 14 residues. Germline V lookup: CDR1 ENHRY, CDR2 SYGVKD. V trimming: 10 bases; J trimming: 2 bases; junction bases outside the gene matches: 7. The CDR3 region is CATLPSGITDTQYF. The CDR3 coding sequence is TGTGCCACCCTTCCTAGCGGGATCACAGATACGCAGTATTTT.

This chain uses TRBV4-2 with TRBJ2-7, with D tentatively TRBD1 (5 bases). This CDR3 region has 14 residues. Trimming removed 0 bases from V and 1 base from J, with 7 bases in between. From germline, CDR1 is LGHNA and CDR2 YNFKEQ. The CDR3 is CASSQDPGSYEQYF. In DNA, the CDR3 is TGTGCCAGCAGCCAAGACCCAGGGTCCTACGAGCAGTACTTC.